Below are 8 T cell receptor beta chains sequenced from a single sample in a study of T cell repertoires in cytomegalovirus infection. These TCRs' antigens remain unknown. MiXCR, applied by TCRdb to the reads, yields one record per CDR3 protein. The table records 650,000 to 900,000 distinct CDR3 sequences, approximately 32% of them present only once. The sample in question was cultured CD8+ T cells from PBMCs, obtained from culture after CMV antigen stimulation. These receptor sequences come from a human donor in good health (CMV status not recorded). Some clones in this sample may be carry-over from other donors' samples.

The CDR3 protein is CSASAADPRNTPPTFF. CDR3 DNA: TGCAGTGCTAGTGCCGCAGACCCTAGGAACACTCCCCCGACTTTCTTT. J is TRBJ1-1 and V is TRBV20-1; D ambiguous. The V and J ends lost 3 bases and 12 bases respectively, with 29 bases between them. Germline CDR1 reads DFQATT; CDR2 reads SNEGSKA (reference sequence). CDR3 size: 16 residues.

The V and J genes are TRBV27 and TRBJ2-2, with D possibly called TRBD1 or TRBD2 (5 bases each). Germline values: CDR1 MNHEY, CDR2 SMNVEV (reference sequence). The CDR3 totals 14 residues. Trimming pared 6 bases from V and 7 bases from J, leaving 15 bases between. DNA of the CDR3: TGTGCCAGCAGACTGGGGGTTTCGAGCGGGGAGCTGTTTTTT. Protein: CASRLGVSSGELFF.

The chain uses TRBV15 and TRBJ2-1; possible D gene TRBD1, 7 bases. The CDR3 sequence is 15 residues long. The germline V gene has CDR1 LNHNV and CDR2 YYDKDF (reference sequence). The V end lost 7 bases, the J end lost 4 bases, and 17 bases lay between the germline ends. CDR3: CATTQSGGHYNEQFF. In DNA, the CDR3 is TGTGCCACCACCCAGTCAGGGGGGCATTACAATGAGCAGTTCTTC.

The rearrangement uses TRBV12-5 and TRBJ1-3; D remains unclear. In germline, CDR1 is LGHNT, CDR2 FRNRAP. Trimming removed 7 bases from V and 0 bases from J, with 10 bases in between. This CDR3 region has 14 residues. The CDR3 here is CASARAGSGNTIYF. The CDR3 DNA follows: TGTGCTAGTGCCCGGGCTGGCTCTGGAAACACCATATATTTT.

As regards this clonotype: At one end the junction does not follow the germline gene, possibly because of a read error. The V gene is TRBV27, the J gene TRBJ1-2; D may be TRBD1 (6 bases). Germline V lookup: CDR1 MNHEY, CDR2 SMNVEV (reference sequence). This CDR3 is built from 13 residues. CDR3 bases: TGTGTCAGCAGGATGGGGGCGAACTATGGCTACACCTTC. Protein: CVSRMGANYGYTF.

This clonotype has a handful of counts. The V and J genes are TRBV9 and TRBJ1-2, with D tentatively TRBD1 (6 bases). This CDR3 has 15 residues. In germline, CDR1 is SGDLS, CDR2 YYNGEE. The germline V and J ends were trimmed by 4 bases and 12 bases, with 25 bases remaining between them. The CDR3: CASSITREDSRGDTF. CDR3 in DNA: TGTGCCAGCAGCATAACCCGGGAGGACAGTCGAGGGGACACCTTC.

This clonotype was seen a few times. The chain couples TRBV19 to TRBJ1-2; 8 bases agree with TRBD1. With 7 bases clipped from V and 5 bases from J, the junction kept 12 bases outside the gene matches. This CDR3 spans 15 amino acids. Germline CDR1 is LNHDA and CDR2 is SQIVND (reference sequence). As DNA, the CDR3 is TGTGCCAGTACCCTAGTGCAGGGGGCCTGGTATGGCTACACCTTC. This gives the protein CASTLVQGAWYGYTF.

This clonotype has just one count. The CDR3 region is CSARAPGDAEAFF. Written as DNA, the CDR3 is TGCAGTGCTAGAGCCCCGGGGGACGCTGAAGCTTTCTTT. The V and J genes are TRBV20-1 and TRBJ1-1; D perhaps matches TRBD1 (5 bases). Germline values: CDR1 DFQATT, CDR2 SNEGSKA (reference sequence). The CDR3 spans 13 residues. The ends were cut back, 1 base at V and 6 bases at J, with 12 bases in the middle.